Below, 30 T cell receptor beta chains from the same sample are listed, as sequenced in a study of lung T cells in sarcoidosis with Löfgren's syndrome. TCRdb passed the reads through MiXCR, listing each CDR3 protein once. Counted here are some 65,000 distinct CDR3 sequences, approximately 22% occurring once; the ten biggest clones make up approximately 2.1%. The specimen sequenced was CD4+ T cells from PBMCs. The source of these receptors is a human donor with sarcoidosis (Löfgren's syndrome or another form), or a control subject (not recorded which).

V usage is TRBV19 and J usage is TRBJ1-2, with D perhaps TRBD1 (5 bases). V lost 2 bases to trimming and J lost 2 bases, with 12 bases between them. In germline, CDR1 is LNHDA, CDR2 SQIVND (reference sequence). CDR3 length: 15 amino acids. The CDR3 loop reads CASSIWDAVNYGYTF. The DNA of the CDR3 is TGTGCCAGTAGTATATGGGACGCCGTCAACTATGGCTACACCTTC.

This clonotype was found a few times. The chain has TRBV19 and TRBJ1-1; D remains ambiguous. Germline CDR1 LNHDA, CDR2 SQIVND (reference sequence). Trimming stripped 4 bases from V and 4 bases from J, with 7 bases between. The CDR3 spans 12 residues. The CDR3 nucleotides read TGTGCCAGTAGTAAAGCAGCCACTGAAGCTTTCTTT. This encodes CASSKAATEAFF.

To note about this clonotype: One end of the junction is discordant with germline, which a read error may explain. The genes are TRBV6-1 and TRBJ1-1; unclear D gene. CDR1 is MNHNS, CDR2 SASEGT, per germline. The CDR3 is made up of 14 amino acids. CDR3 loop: CAISVGNENAEAFF. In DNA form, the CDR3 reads TGTGCCATCAGTGTGGGCAATGAGAACGCTGAAGCTTTCTTT.

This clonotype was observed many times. For the CDR3, the DNA is TGCAGTGGGGAAAGGGGTGTGAACACTGAAGCTTTCTTT. This translates into CSGERGVNTEAFF. The V call is TRBV20-1, the J call TRBJ1-1, with D perhaps TRBD1 (5 bases). Per germline, CDR1 DFQATT and CDR2 SNEGSKA (reference sequence). The CDR3 totals 13 residues. Trimming stripped 7 bases from V and 0 bases from J, with 12 bases between.

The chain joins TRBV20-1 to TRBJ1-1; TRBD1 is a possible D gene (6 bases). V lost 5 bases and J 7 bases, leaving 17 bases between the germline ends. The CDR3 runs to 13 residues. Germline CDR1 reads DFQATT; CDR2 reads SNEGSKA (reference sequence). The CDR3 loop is CSACRGICLEAFF. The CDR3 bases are TGCAGTGCTTGTAGGGGGATATGCCTTGAAGCTTTCTTT.

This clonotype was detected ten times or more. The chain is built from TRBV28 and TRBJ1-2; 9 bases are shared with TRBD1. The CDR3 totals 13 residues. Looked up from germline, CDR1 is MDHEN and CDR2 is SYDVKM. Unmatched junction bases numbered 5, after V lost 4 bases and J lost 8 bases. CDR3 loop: CASSSYRGLGYTF. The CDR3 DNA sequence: TGTGCCAGCAGTTCATACAGGGGGCTGGGCTACACCTTC.

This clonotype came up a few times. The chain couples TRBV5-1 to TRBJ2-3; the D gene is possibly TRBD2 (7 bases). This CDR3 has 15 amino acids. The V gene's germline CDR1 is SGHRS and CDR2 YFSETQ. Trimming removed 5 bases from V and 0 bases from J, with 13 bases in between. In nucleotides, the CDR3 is TGCGCCAGCAGAGGGGGGGGAATCAGCACAGATACGCAGTATTTT. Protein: CASRGGGISTDTQYF.

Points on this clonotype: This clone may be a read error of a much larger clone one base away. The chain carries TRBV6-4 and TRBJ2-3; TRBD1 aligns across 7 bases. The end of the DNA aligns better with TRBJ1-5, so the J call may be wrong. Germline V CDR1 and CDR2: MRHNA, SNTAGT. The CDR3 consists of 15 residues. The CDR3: CASSGQGSSTDTQHF. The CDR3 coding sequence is TGTGCCAGCAGTGGACAGGGATCTAGCACAGATACGCAGCATTTT.

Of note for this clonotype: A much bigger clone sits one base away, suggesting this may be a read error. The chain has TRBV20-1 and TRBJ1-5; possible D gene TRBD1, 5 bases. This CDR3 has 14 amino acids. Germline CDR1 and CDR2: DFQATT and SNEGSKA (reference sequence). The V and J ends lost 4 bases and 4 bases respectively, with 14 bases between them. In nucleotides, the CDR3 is TGCAGTGCTATGGACAAGGCCAAAAATCAGCCCCAGCATTTT. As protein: CSAMDKAKNQPQHF.

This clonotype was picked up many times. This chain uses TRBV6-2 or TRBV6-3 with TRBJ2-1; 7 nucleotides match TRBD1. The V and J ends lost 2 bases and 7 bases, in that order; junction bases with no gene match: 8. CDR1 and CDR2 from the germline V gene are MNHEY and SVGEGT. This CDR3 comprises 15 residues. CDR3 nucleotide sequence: TGTGCCAGCAGTTACCGAAGGACAGGTAAAAATGAGCAGTTCTTC. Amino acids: CASSYRRTGKNEQFF.

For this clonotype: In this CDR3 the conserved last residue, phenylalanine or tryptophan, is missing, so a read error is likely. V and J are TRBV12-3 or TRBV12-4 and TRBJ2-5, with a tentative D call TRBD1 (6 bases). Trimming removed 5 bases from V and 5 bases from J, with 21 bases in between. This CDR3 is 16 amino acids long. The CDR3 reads CASSQPLTGTLETQYS. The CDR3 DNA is TGTGCCAGCAGTCAGCCCCTTACAGGGACCTTGGAGACCCAGTACTCC.

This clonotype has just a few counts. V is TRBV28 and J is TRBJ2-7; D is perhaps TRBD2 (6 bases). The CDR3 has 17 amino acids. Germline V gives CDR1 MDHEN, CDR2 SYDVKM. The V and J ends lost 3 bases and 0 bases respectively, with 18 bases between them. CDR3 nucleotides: TGTGCCAGCAGTTTGCCCAGACTAGGGAAGGACTCCTACGAGCAGTACTTC. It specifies CASSLPRLGKDSYEQYF.

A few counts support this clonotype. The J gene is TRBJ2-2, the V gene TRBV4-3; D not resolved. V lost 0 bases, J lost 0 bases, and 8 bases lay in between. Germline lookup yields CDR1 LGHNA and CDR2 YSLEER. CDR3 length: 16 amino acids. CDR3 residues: CASSQDRESNTGELFF. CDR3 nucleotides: TGCGCCAGCAGCCAAGATCGCGAATCGAACACCGGGGAGCTGTTTTTT.

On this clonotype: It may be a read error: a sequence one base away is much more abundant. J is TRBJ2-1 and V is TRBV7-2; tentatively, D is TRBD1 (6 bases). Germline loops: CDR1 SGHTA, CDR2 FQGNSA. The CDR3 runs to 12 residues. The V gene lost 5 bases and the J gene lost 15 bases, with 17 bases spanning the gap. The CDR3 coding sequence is TGTGCCAGCAGCCTAACAGGGTCCTTGCGGTTCTTC. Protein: CASSLTGSLRFF.

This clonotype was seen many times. CDR3 DNA: TGCAGTGCTAGTAGGGTGGGGCGCGGCACTGAAGCTTTCTTT. It is translated as CSASRVGRGTEAFF. The gene calls are TRBV20-1 and TRBJ1-1; TRBD1 is a possible D gene (5 bases). The CDR3 has 14 amino acids. Trimming shortened V by 3 bases and J by 4 bases, and 15 bases separated the two germline ends. Per germline, CDR1 DFQATT and CDR2 SNEGSKA (reference sequence).

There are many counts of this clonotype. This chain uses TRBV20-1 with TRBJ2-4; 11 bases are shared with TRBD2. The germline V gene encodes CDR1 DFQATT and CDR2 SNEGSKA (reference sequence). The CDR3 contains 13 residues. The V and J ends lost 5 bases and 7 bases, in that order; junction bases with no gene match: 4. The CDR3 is CSAHSGRANIQYF. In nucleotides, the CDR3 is TGCAGTGCTCATAGCGGGAGGGCCAACATTCAGTACTTC.

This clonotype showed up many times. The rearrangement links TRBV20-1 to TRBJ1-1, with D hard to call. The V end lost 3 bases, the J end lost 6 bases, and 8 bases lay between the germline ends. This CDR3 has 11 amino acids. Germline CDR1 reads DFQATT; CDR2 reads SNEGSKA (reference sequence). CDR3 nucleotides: TGCAGTGCTAGTGTACACCCTGAAGCTTTCTTT. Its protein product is CSASVHPEAFF.

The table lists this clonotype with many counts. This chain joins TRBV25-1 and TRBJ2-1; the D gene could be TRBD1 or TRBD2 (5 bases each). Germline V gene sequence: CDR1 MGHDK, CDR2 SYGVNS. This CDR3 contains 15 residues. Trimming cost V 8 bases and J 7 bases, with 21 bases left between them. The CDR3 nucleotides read TGTGCCAGCTCCACCGAGGGGCTCCGAGGGAATGAGCAGTTCTTC. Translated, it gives CASSTEGLRGNEQFF.

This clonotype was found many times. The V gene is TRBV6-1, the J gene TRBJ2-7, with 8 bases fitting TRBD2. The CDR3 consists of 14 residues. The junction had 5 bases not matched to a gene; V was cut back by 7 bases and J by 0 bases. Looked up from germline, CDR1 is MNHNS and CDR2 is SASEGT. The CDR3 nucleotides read TGTGCCAGCACCTACGGGGGGGGCTCCTACGAGCAGTACTTC. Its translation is CASTYGGGSYEQYF.

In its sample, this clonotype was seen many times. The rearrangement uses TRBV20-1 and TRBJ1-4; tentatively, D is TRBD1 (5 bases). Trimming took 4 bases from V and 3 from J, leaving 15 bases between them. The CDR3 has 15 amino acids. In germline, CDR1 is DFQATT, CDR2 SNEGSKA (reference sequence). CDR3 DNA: TGCAGTGCTACGATACCAGGGAGGGCTAATGAAAAACTGTTTTTT. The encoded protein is CSATIPGRANEKLFF.

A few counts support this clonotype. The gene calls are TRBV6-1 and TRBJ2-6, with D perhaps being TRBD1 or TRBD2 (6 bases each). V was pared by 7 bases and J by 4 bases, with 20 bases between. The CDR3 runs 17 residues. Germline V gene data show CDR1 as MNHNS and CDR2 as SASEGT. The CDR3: CASNPLSRGLGANVLTF. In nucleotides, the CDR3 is TGTGCCAGCAACCCACTAAGTCGGGGGCTCGGGGCCAACGTCCTGACTTTC.

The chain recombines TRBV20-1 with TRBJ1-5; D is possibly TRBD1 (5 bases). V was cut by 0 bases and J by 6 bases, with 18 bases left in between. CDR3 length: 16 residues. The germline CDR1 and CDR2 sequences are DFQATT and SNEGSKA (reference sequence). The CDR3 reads CSARDYRGVTSQPQHF. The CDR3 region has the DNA TGCAGTGCTAGAGATTATAGGGGTGTGACGAGTCAGCCCCAGCATTTT.

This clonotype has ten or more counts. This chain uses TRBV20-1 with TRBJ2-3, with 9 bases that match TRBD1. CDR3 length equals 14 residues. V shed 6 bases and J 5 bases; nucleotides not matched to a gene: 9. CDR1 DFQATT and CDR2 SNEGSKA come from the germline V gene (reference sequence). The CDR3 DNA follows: TGCAGTGCCCTATGGGACAGGGCCGAAGATACGCAGTATTTT. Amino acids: CSALWDRAEDTQYF.

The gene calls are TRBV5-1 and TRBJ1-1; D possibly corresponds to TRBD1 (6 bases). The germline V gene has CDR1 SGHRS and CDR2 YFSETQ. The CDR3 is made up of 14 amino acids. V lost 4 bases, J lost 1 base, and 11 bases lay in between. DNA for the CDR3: TGCGCCAGCAGCCTGGGACACTCGAACACTGAAGCTTTCTTT. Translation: CASSLGHSNTEAFF.

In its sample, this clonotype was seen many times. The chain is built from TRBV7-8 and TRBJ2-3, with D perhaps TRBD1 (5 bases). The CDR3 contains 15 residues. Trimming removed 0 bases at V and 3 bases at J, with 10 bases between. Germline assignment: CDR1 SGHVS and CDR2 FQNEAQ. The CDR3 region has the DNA TGTGCCAGCAGCTTAGCGATGGGGCGGACAGATACGCAGTATTTT. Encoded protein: CASSLAMGRTDTQYF.

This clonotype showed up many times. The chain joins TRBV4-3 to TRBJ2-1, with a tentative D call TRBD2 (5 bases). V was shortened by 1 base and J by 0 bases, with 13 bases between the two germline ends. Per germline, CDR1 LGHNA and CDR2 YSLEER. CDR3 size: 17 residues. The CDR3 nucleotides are TGCGCCAGCAGCCAAGGAAGCGGTTACAGCTCCTACAATGAGCAGTTCTTC. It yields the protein CASSQGSGYSSYNEQFF.

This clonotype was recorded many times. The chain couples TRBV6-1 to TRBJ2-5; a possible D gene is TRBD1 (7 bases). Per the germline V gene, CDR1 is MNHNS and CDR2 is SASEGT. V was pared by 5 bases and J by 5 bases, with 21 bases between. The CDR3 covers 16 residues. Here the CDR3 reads CASSRTGTAGAETQYF. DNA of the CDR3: TGTGCCAGCAGTCGCACCGGGACAGCGGGCGCGGAGACCCAGTACTTC.

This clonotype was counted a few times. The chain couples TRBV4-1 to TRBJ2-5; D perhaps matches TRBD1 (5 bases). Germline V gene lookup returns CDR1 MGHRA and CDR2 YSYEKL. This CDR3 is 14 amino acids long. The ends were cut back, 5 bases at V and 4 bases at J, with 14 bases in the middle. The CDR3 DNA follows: TGCGCCAGCAGCAATAAGGGGTCGGGAGAGACCCAGTACTTC. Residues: CASSNKGSGETQYF.

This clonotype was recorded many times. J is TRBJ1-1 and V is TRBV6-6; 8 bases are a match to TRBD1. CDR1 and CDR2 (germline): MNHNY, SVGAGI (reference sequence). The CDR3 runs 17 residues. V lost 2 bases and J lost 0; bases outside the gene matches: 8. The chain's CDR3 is CASSYQGTGTMNTEAFF. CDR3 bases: TGTGCCAGCAGTTACCAGGGGACAGGAACTATGAACACTGAAGCTTTCTTT.

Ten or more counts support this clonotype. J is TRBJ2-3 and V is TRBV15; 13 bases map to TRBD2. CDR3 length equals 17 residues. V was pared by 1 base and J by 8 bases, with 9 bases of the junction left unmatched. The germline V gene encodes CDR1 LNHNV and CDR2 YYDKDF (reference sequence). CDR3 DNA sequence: TGTGCCACCAGCAGAGGGTCGACTAGCGGGGGGACCCGTACGCAGTATTTT. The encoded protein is CATSRGSTSGGTRTQYF.